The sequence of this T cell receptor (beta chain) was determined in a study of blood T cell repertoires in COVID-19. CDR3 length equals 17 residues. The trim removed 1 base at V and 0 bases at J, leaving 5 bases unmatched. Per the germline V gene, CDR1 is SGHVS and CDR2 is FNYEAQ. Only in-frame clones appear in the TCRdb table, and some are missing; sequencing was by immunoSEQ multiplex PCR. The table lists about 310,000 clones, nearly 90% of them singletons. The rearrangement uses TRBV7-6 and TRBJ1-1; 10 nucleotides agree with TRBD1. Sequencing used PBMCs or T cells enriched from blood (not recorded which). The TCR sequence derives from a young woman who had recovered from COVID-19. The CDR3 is CASSLVGGQGMNTEAFF. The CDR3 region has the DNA TGTGCCAGCAGCTTAGTAGGGGGACAGGGGATGAACACTGAAGCTTTCTTT.